Described below is a single TCR beta chain sequence and its context. Its antigen is unidentified. TCRdb analysed the RT-PCR reads with MiXCR anew, one entry per CDR3 protein. The table shows approximately 570,000 distinct CDR3 sequences, with 6% to 9% occurring only once. The record originates from a study of response to subunit inactivated influenza vaccine. Notes on the study in general: It was suggested by the authors that few new T cells are recruited by each seasonal influenza vaccination.

Germline V CDR1 and CDR2: SNHLY, FYNNEI. Deletions cut 5 bases from V and 3 bases from J, with 9 bases between. This CDR3 spans 13 amino acids. The gene calls are TRBV2 and TRBJ2-3; D remains unclear. The receptor comes from a man between 50 and 70 years old who received an inactivated influenza vaccine. Sequencing was performed on PBMCs from blood, taken around 2 years after vaccination. As DNA, the CDR3 is TGTGCCAGCAGTCTAATAATAACAGATACGCAGTATTTT. As protein: CASSLIITDTQYF.